This record looks at one T cell receptor (beta chain) sequence and its context. The clone's antigen remains unknown. The input lacks base qualities; no much larger clone sits a single base away. This sample was included in a study of T cell therapy after organ transplantation (dated by TCRdb to between 2018 and 2021). Broadly, across the study: Therapy products were autologous CMV-specific T cells expanded in vitro for approximately two weeks with a peptide pool of 30 HLA class I and II CMV epitopes. Patients were given up to 6 doses of T cells at 2-week intervals and were followed for less than 30 weeks after finishing therapy. Of the roughly ten patients, eight were classified as clinical responders and two as nonresponders. Patients received a median of 1.92 x 10^8 CMV-specific T cells across 2 to 6 intravenous infusions. Blood samples for the short-term post-therapy time point were taken 4 to 8 weeks after therapy ended. This study was a follow-up analysis of the TRBV repertoire from an open-label phase I trial that tested autologous CMV-specific adoptive T cell therapy in people who had received solid-organ transplants. Only about 75% of the 10 patients had long-term post-therapy samples available. The full study reports these points: The small number of expansions detected in nonresponders may reflect reduced sample coverage resulting from poor CD8+ T cell yield. Marked pretherapy clonal expansions with minimal repertoire change after therapy were observed in nonresponders. Reconstitution after therapy appeared to include not only transferred clonotypes but also endogenous clonotypes that had not been detected in the therapy products. Assessment of confounders such as concurrent antirejection and antiviral medications was prevented by the small cohort. The fold change in CD8 clonality after therapy was inversely correlated with pretherapy clonality, which suggests that less biased repertoires were more open to remodeling.

TRB CDR3 regions were amplified from genomic DNA with the immunoSEQ two-step, bias-controlled multiplex PCR assay. An Illumina NextSeq 500 was used to sequence the CDR3 libraries. The authors processed their data as follows. The immunoSEQ Analyzer platform was used for initial alignment and bioinformatics, including bias normalization against synthetic CDR3 analogs. Annotation of V, D and J genes followed the definitions in the IMGT database. Additional TRBV analyses were carried out with default settings in VDJtools version 1.1.10 and the R package tcR version 2.2.1.11. GLIPH analysis was done using default settings in version 1.0. To test for significant clonotype frequency changes in CDR3 sequences with at least 5 reads, a 2-sided binomial test with Benjamini-Hochberg correction (alpha = 0.01) was used. TCRdb's version of the immuneACCESS table is confined to in-frame rearrangements and falls short of the full clone set. An unresolved V gene accounts for under half of the shortfall where checked; the remainder is of unknown origin. For V, J and clone size, that table is used; D and trimming come from the DNA. The sample yields 15,000 to 25,000 clones; roughly four fifths were counted once. About 8.7% of the sample is held by the ten biggest clonotypes.

The sample's time point label, decoded: 4-8 weeks after completion of therapy. Solid-organ transplant recipients with drug-resistant/recurrent cytomegalovirus were included as patients. Over 9 people from the trial were chosen for repertoire analysis because post-therapy peripheral blood mononuclear cells were available from them. Viable CD3+CD8+CD4- lymphocytes were sorted from PBMCs on a BD FACSAria III. Genomic DNA was extracted from sorted cells with the Qiagen DNeasy Kit. V and J lose 6 bases and 7 bases, and a span of 21 bases separates them. From the germline V gene, CDR1 is ENHRY and CDR2 is SYGVKD. Reading from cysteine to phenylalanine, the CDR3 counts 15 amino acids. Solely the CDR3 DNA is kept, with 45 bases framed from the first base.

The rearrangement joined TRBV10-3 to TRBJ2-5, with no confident D gene call. Sample: CD8+ T cells from blood, taken after autologous CMV-specific T cell therapy. This TCR was sampled from a human patient who had received a solid organ transplant and had CMV disease. Because of the transplant, the T cells may be the graft donor's rather than the patient's own. The DNA sequence follows: TGTGCCATCAGCCCCACGGACGACTCGCTCGGGACCCAGTACTTC. This sequence encodes CAISPTDDSLGTQYF.